These 29 T cell receptor beta chains share one sample of origin, sequenced in a study of graft-versus-host responses after intestinal transplantation (dated by TCRdb to the early 2020s). Intraepithelial and lamina propria lymphocytes were isolated from graft specimens using dithiothreitol, EDTA incubations and collagenase D digestion. Library construction relied on the immunoSEQ multiplex PCR assay. The table comes from immuneACCESS by way of TCRdb, which keeps in-frame sequences with V and J called. Part of the clones is missing from these tables; in studies checked, under half for an unresolved V gene and the rest for unknown reasons. Here the sample has about 60,000 clones; 89% occur a single time. Under 2% of the sample is taken by the ten largest. This material consisted of ileum tissue, taken 357 days after transplant. These TCRs come from a human patient who received an intestinal transplant, so some T cells may come from the graft donor.

V usage is TRBV6-5 and J usage is TRBJ2-7, with 7 positions matching TRBD1. Germline V gives CDR1 MNHEY, CDR2 SVGAGI. The CDR3 consists of 16 residues. V shed 0 bases, J shed 2 bases, and the junction held 7 bases outside the gene matches. The DNA of the CDR3 is TGTGCCAGCAGTTACTCAGGACAGGACCCGACCTACGAGCAGTACTTC. It is translated as CASSYSGQDPTYEQYF.

This clone was seen a handful of times. The rearrangement links TRBV6-5 to TRBJ1-1, with D unresolved. This CDR3 is 15 amino acids long. With 0 bases removed from V and 1 base from J, the gap between germline ends came to 9 bases. The V gene's germline CDR1 is MNHEY and CDR2 SVGAGI. The DNA for the CDR3 is TGTGCCAGCAGTTACTCGAGCCCACCGAACACTGAAGCTTTCTTT. Translating it yields CASSYSSPPNTEAFF.

The rearrangement uses TRBV9 and TRBJ1-4, with D perhaps matching TRBD1 (5 bases). Looked up from germline, CDR1 is SGDLS and CDR2 is YYNGEE. CDR3 length: 15 amino acids. Between the trimmed V and J ends, which lost 0 bases and 7 bases, there was a span of 13 bases. CDR3 residues: CASSVEEGQGEKLFF. The DNA of the CDR3 is TGTGCCAGCAGCGTAGAGGAGGGTCAGGGTGAAAAACTGTTTTTT.

V usage is TRBV11-2 and J usage is TRBJ2-3, with 12 bases fitting TRBD2. V lost 0 bases and J lost 4; bases outside the gene matches: 8. CDR1 SGHAT and CDR2 FQNNGV come from the germline V gene. CDR3 length: 18 residues. CDR3 nucleotide sequence: TGTGCCAGCAGCTTAGAACTAGCGGGAGGTATTGGGGCAGATACGCAGTATTTT. Translating it yields CASSLELAGGIGADTQYF. The entire variable domain, with the rest obtained from reference TRBV11-2 and TRBJ2-3, is as follows: EAGVAQSPRYKIIEKRQSVAFWCNPISGHATLYWYQQILGQGPKLLIQFQNNGVVDDSQLPKDRFSAERLKGVDSTLKIQPAKLEDSAVYLCASSLELAGGIGADTQYFGPGTRLTVL.

About this clone: Germline is not matched at one junction end, which may reflect a read error. This chain links TRBV14 with TRBJ2-1, with 9 bases lining up with TRBD1. The CDR3 runs to 18 residues. Germline CDR1 is SGHDN and CDR2 is FVKESK. The CDR3 protein is CTSSPFDSPGQGRNEQFF. For the CDR3, the DNA is TGTACCAGCAGCCCTTTTGACTCTCCGGGACAGGGAAGGAATGAGCAGTTCTTC.

This chain connects TRBV7-6 to TRBJ1-4; TRBD1 matches 8 bases. The junction had 6 bases not matched to a gene; V was cut back by 1 base and J by 5 bases. CDR3 length: 16 amino acids. CDR1 SGHVS and CDR2 FNYEAQ come from the germline V gene. CDR3 sequence: CASSLVGDRPNEKLFF. CDR3 in DNA: TGTGCCAGCAGCTTAGTAGGGGACAGGCCGAATGAAAAACTGTTTTTT.

The chain combines TRBV6-1 with TRBJ1-3; a possible D gene is TRBD1 (5 bases). V gave up 6 bases and J gave up 0 bases, with 12 bases separating them. The CDR3 spans 15 residues. Looked up from germline, CDR1 is MNHNS and CDR2 is SASEGT. CDR3 region: CASSAAGYSGNTIYF. The DNA for the CDR3 is TGTGCCAGCAGCGCGGCAGGGTACTCTGGAAACACCATATATTTT.

This CDR3 reads CASSFPGTSPNEQFF. CDR3 coding DNA: TGTGCCAGCAGCTTCCCCGGGACTAGCCCTAATGAGCAGTTCTTC. V is TRBV5-6 and J is TRBJ2-1, with 9 bases lining up with TRBD2. CDR1 is SGHDT, CDR2 YYEEEE, per germline. V lost 2 bases, J lost 7 bases, and 7 bases stayed unmatched. The length of the CDR3 is 15 residues.

The rearrangement joins TRBV10-1 to TRBJ2-1; D not certain. The V gene lost 2 bases and the J gene lost 4 bases, with 12 bases spanning the gap. The length of the CDR3 is 15 residues. CDR1 is WNHNN, CDR2 SYGVQD, per germline (reference sequence). DNA of the CDR3: TGCGCCAGCAGTGAGGGGCAAAGGCCTTACAATGAGCAGTTCTTC. Its protein product is CASSEGQRPYNEQFF.

This clone was detected once. This sequence joins TRBV7-6 and TRBJ2-7; the D gene is possibly TRBD1 (7 bases). CDR3 size: 17 residues. V dropped 4 bases and J dropped 2 bases, with 21 bases sitting between them. CDR1 and CDR2 from the germline V gene are SGHVS and FNYEAQ. This CDR3 is CASSSSLGDREAYEQYF. The DNA for the CDR3 is TGTGCCAGCAGCTCCTCTCTAGGTGACAGGGAGGCCTACGAGCAGTACTTC.

V and J are TRBV2 and TRBJ2-1; TRBD1 agrees at 9 bases. The germline V gene encodes CDR1 SNHLY and CDR2 FYNNEI. V shed 3 bases, J shed 7 bases, and the junction held 7 bases outside the gene matches. CDR3 length equals 15 residues. The CDR3 nucleotides read TGTGCCAGCAGTGATGGGACAGGGACTAATAATGAGCAGTTCTTC. As protein: CASSDGTGTNNEQFF.

This clone was counted a few times. The CDR3 is CASSPLAKSGGEKLFF. The CDR3 DNA reads TGTGCCAGCTCACCACTAGCCAAATCGGGTGGTGAAAAACTGTTTTTT. The rearrangement joins TRBV18 to TRBJ1-4; D gene unclear. The V gene lost 1 base and the J gene lost 7 bases, with 16 bases spanning the gap. The CDR3 totals 16 residues. Germline V gene data show CDR1 as KGHSH and CDR2 as LQKENI.

This rearrangement joins TRBV7-3 to TRBJ2-7; D uncertain. The length of the CDR3 is 16 residues. Germline CDR1 SGHTA, CDR2 FQGTGA. The V and J ends lost 1 base and 4 bases respectively, with 17 bases between them. The CDR3 region has the DNA TGTGCCAGCAGCTTAAAGCCCCTTCGCGATACATACGAGCAGTACTTC. It yields the protein CASSLKPLRDTYEQYF.

The DNA for the CDR3 is TGTGCCAGCAGCTATGACAGGGGATTAGTTTCAGGCAATCAGCCCCAGCATTTT. This translates into CASSYDRGLVSGNQPQHF. The chain recombines TRBV7-3 with TRBJ1-5; 8 nucleotides agree with TRBD1. J lost 2 bases, V lost 4 bases, and 13 bases had no gene match. The CDR3 sequence is 18 residues long. CDR1 is SGHTA and CDR2 is FQGTGA in the germline V gene.

The CDR3 here is CASSRTGADTEAFF. The DNA of the CDR3 is TGCGCCAGCAGCAGGACAGGGGCGGACACTGAAGCTTTCTTT. The chain recombines TRBV5-1 with TRBJ1-1; TRBD1 matches 9 bases. The CDR3 is made up of 14 amino acids. Germline V gives CDR1 SGHRS, CDR2 YFSETQ. J gave up 3 bases and V 4 bases, and 4 bases lay outside the gene matches.

This sequence joins TRBV11-2 and TRBJ2-1; D not certain. The CDR3 is made up of 14 amino acids. Germline V gives CDR1 SGHAT, CDR2 FQNNGV. Trimming shortened V by 5 bases and J by 5 bases, and 13 bases separated the two germline ends. This chain's CDR3 is CASSLTRWDNEQFF. The CDR3 DNA reads TGTGCCAGCAGCCTAACCCGGTGGGACAATGAGCAGTTCTTC.

The count of this clone is one. The chain has TRBV9 and TRBJ2-1, with D tentatively TRBD1 (7 bases). The germline CDR1 and CDR2 sequences are SGDLS and YYNGEE. The CDR3 contains 13 residues. V was trimmed by 0 bases and J by 14 bases, leaving 15 bases between them. Here the CDR3 DNA reads TGTGCCAGCAGCGTAGATAGGAGGGGGCAGGAGTTCTTC. Amino acids: CASSVDRRGQEFF.

The rearrangement joins TRBV19 to TRBJ2-7; the match to TRBD1 covers 7 bases. CDR1 and CDR2 from the germline V gene are LNHDA and SQIVND (reference sequence). Trimming at V came to 5 bases and at J to 0 bases, leaving 4 bases not matched to a gene. This CDR3 region has 14 residues. The DNA of the CDR3 is TGTGCCAGTAGTTTAGGGGGCTACTCCTACGAGCAGTACTTC. Its protein product is CASSLGGYSYEQYF. Looking up the rest from reference TRBV19 and TRBJ2-7 gives the full variable domain: DGGITQSPKYLFRKEGQNVTLSCEQNLNHDAMYWYRQDPGQGLRLIYYSQIVNDFQKGDIAEGYSVSREKKESFPLTVTSAQKNPTAFYLCASSLGGYSYEQYFGPGTRLTVT.

The CDR3 loop reads CASLWGRYEQYF. CDR3 bases: TGTGCCAGCTTGTGGGGGCGCTACGAGCAGTACTTC. The gene calls are TRBV27 and TRBJ2-7; TRBD1 is a possible D gene (6 bases). The CDR3 length is 12 residues. The germline CDR1 and CDR2 sequences are MNHEY and SMNVEV (reference sequence). The V end lost 8 bases, the J end lost 3 bases, and 11 bases lay between the germline ends.

Note on this clone: It is likely a read error, because the conserved phenylalanine at the end of the CDR3 is missing. The rearrangement links TRBV6-1 to TRBJ2-7, with 10 bases fitting TRBD2. CDR3 length equals 16 residues. Germline CDR1 MNHNS, CDR2 SASEGT. V shed 4 bases, J shed 0 bases, and the junction held 6 bases outside the gene matches. The CDR3, as DNA: TGTGCCAGCAGTGGACCTAGCGGGGGCAACTCCTACGAGCAGTACCTC. It translates to CASSGPSGGNSYEQYL.

This clone was counted between two and nine times. The rearrangement uses TRBV15 and TRBJ2-1; D perhaps matches TRBD1 (5 bases). In germline, CDR1 is LNHNV, CDR2 YYDKDF (reference sequence). V dropped 0 bases and J dropped 4 bases, with 10 bases sitting between them. The CDR3 covers 15 residues. The CDR3 nucleotides read TGTGCCACCAGCAGAGACAGGGTTGGTTACAATGAGCAGTTCTTC. It specifies CATSRDRVGYNEQFF.

The V gene is TRBV2, the J gene TRBJ1-5; D not resolved. There are 13 residues in the CDR3. CDR1 is SNHLY, CDR2 FYNNEI, per germline. V was cut by 10 bases and J by 0 bases, with 10 bases left in between. Here the CDR3 DNA reads TGTGCCATCCGACGGTATAGCAATCAGCCCCAGCATTTT. Protein sequence: CAIRRYSNQPQHF.

The chain combines TRBV6-1 with TRBJ2-3; D unclear. Germline V gene lookup returns CDR1 MNHNS and CDR2 SASEGT. Deletions cut 4 bases from V and 1 base from J, with 9 bases between. The CDR3 contains 14 residues. CDR3 bases: TGTGCCAGCAGTGTGGTAGGACGCACAGATACGCAGTATTTT. Encoded protein: CASSVVGRTDTQYF.

V is TRBV5-1 and J is TRBJ1-6; 7 nucleotides match TRBD1. Unmatched junction bases numbered 4, after V lost 4 bases and J lost 6 bases. Germline V gives CDR1 SGHRS, CDR2 YFSETQ. The CDR3 length is 14 residues. The CDR3 DNA reads TGCGCCAGCAGCAACGACAGGGCTAATTCACCCCTCCACTTT. The encoded protein is CASSNDRANSPLHF.

This chain links TRBV19 with TRBJ2-6; 8 bases agree with TRBD1. Germline loops: CDR1 LNHDA, CDR2 SQIVND (reference sequence). This CDR3 region has 16 residues. The J segment lost 0 bases and the V segment lost 7 bases, leaving 5 bases of the junction unmatched. CDR3 loop: CASTGQAVSGANVLTF. The CDR3 bases are TGTGCCAGTACGGGACAGGCCGTCTCTGGGGCCAACGTCCTGACTTTC. Full variable domain (missing parts from reference TRBV19 and TRBJ2-6): DGGITQSPKYLFRKEGQNVTLSCEQNLNHDAMYWYRQDPGQGLRLIYYSQIVNDFQKGDIAEGYSVSREKKESFPLTVTSAQKNPTAFYLCASTGQAVSGANVLTFGAGSRLTVL.

The chain links TRBV28 to TRBJ1-2; 11 nucleotides line up with TRBD1. The CDR3 has 16 residues. The V gene's germline CDR1 is MDHEN and CDR2 SYDVKM. V trimming: 3 bases; J trimming: 7 bases; junction bases outside the gene matches: 10. The CDR3 region has the DNA TGTGCCAGCAGTTTCGGGACAGGGGGATTTTTACGTGGCTACACCTTC. Translating gives CASSFGTGGFLRGYTF.

The V gene is TRBV2, the J gene TRBJ1-2; 7 nucleotides agree with TRBD1. This CDR3 contains 14 residues. CDR1 and CDR2 from the germline V gene are SNHLY and FYNNEI. Germline trimming cut 6 bases from V and 0 bases from J; bases unmatched to any gene: 4. CDR3 residues: CASRVDRTNYGYTF. The DNA of the CDR3 is TGTGCCAGCAGAGTGGACAGGACTAACTATGGCTACACCTTC.

To note about this clone: The same CDR3 can be traced to other DNA sequences in this sample. The V and J genes are TRBV4-1 and TRBJ1-5; TRBD1 might be the D (5 bases). The CDR3 loop spans 13 amino acids. Between the trimmed V and J ends, which lost 0 bases and 6 bases, there was a span of 6 bases. Germline CDR1 and CDR2: MGHRA and YSYEKL. CDR3 residues: CASSQDRGQPQHF. CDR3 in DNA: TGCGCCAGCAGCCAAGATAGGGGTCAGCCCCAGCATTTT.

The chain joins TRBV9 to TRBJ2-7; D gene ambiguous. Germline CDR1 is SGDLS and CDR2 is YYNGEE. The CDR3 length is 13 residues. Trimming removed 0 bases at V and 3 bases at J, with 7 bases between. CDR3 nucleotide sequence: TGTGCCAGCAGCGTAGCTCAAGGCTACGAGCAGTACTTC. This translates into CASSVAQGYEQYF.